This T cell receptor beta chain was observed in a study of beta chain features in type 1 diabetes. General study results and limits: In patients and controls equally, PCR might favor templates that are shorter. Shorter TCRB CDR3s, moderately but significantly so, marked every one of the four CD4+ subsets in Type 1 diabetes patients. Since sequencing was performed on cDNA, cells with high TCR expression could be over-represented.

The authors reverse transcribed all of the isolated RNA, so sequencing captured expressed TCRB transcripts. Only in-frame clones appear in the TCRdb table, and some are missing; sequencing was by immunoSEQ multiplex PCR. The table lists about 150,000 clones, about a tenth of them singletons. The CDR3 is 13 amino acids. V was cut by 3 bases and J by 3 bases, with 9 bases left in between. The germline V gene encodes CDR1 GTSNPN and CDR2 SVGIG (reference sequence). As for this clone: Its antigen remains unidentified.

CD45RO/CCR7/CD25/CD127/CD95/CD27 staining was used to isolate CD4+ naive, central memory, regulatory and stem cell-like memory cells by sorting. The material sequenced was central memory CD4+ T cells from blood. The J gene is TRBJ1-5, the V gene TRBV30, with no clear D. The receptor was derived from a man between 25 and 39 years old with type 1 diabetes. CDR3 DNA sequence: TGTGCCTGGAGAGGAGGCGACAATCAGCCCCAGCATTTT. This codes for CAWRGGDNQPQHF.